This TCR beta chain was profiled in a study of high-grade serous ovarian cancer treatment subgroups. Background on the study: Samples averaged around 14,000 reads and about 7,100 unique TCR beta rearrangements.

Clones were sequenced by immunoSEQ multiplex PCR, and TCRdb holds only the in-frame ones, with some missing. The sample records about 5,700 clones, roughly 80% being singletons. Tumor tissue was taken before any definitive surgery or chemotherapy was given. Germline CDR1 and CDR2: MDHEN and SYDVKM. The length of the CDR3 is 15 residues. V was pared by 1 base and J by 7 bases, with 14 bases between. The gene calls are TRBV28 and TRBJ2-1; perhaps TRBD2 as D (7 bases). The sequence derives from a human donor with high-grade serous ovarian cancer. The sequencing input was tumor tissue. CDR3 DNA sequence: TGTGCCAGCAGTTTATCCGGCGGGGGCTTTAATGAGCAGTTCTTC. Protein product: CASSLSGGGFNEQFF.